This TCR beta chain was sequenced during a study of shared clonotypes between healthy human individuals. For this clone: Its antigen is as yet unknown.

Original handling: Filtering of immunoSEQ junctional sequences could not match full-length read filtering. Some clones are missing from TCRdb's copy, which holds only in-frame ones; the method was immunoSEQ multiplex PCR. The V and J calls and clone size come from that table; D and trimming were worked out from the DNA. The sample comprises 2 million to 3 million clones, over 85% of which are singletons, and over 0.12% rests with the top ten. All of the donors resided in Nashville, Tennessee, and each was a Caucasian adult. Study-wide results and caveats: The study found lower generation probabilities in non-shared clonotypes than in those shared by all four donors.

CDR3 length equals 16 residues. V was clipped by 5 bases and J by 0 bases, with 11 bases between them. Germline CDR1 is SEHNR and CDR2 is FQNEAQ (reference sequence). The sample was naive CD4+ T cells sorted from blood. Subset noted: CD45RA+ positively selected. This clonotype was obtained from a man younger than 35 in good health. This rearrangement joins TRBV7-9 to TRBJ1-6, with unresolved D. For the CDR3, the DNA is TGTGCCAGCAGCCTGGACGGTGGCTCCTATAATTCACCCCTCCACTTT. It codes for CASSLDGGSYNSPLHF.